Given below is one T cell receptor (beta chain) in context. This table comes from immunoSEQ multiplex PCR, and its TCRdb copy is limited to in-frame clones, with some not included. The table shows around 110,000 clones, with over 65% occurring only once. The record originates from a study of blood T cell repertoires in COVID-19. The V gene lost 3 bases and the J gene lost 9 bases, with 18 bases spanning the gap. Germline CDR1 reads GTSNPN; CDR2 reads SVGIG (reference sequence). The CDR3 is made up of 14 amino acids. The chain carries TRBV30 and TRBJ2-1; D may be TRBD2 (5 bases). Sequenced material: peripheral blood. The sequence came from a man aged 30-40 years with acute or convalescent COVID-19. CDR3 sequence: CAWRGVQHEGEQFF. CDR3 coding DNA: TGTGCCTGGAGGGGCGTGCAGCACGAGGGTGAGCAGTTCTTC.